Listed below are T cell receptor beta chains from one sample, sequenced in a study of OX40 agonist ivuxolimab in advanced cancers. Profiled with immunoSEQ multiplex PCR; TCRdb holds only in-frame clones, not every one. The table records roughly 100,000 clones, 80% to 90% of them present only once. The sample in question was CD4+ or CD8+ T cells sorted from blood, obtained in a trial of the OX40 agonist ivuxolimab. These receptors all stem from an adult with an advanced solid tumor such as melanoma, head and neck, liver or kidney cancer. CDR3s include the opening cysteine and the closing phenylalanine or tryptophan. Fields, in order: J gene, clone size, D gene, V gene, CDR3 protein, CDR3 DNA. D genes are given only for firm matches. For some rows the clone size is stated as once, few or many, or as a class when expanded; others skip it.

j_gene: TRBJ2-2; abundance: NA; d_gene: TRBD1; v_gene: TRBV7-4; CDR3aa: CASSLEGTGVVFMDTGELFF; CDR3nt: TGTGCCAGCAGCTTAGAAGGGACAGGGGTTGTGTTTATGGACACCGGGGAGCTGTTTTTT
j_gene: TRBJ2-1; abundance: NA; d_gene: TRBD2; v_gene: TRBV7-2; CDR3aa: CASSLTLAGVYEQFF; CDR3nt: TGTGCCAGCAGCCTAACTCTAGCGGGGGTTTATGAGCAGTTCTTC
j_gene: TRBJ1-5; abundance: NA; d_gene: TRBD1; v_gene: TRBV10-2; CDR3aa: CASRQGLGNQPQHF; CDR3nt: TGCGCCAGCAGACAGGGGCTAGGCAATCAGCCCCAGCATTTT
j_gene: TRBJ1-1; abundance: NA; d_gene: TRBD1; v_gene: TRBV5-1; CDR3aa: CASSRGTGVPEAFF; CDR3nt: TGCGCCAGCAGCCGGGGGACAGGGGTTCCTGAAGCTTTCTTT
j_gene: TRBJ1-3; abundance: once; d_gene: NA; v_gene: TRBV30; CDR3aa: CAWSTGSGNTIYF; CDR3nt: TGTGCCTGGAGTACAGGGTCTGGAAACACCATATATTTT
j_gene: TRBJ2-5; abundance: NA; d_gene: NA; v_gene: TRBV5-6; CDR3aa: CASSLNPKETQYF; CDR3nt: TGTGCCAGCAGCTTGAACCCCAAAGAGACCCAGTACTTC
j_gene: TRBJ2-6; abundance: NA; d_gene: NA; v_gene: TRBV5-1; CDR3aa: CASSDGGSSGANVLTF; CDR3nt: TGCGCCAGCAGTGACGGCGGTAGCTCTGGGGCCAACGTCCTGACTTTC
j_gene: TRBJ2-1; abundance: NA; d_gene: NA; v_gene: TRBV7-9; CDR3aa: CASSFNTGSNNEQFF; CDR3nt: TGTGCCAGCAGCTTTAATACAGGGAGCAACAATGAGCAGTTCTTC
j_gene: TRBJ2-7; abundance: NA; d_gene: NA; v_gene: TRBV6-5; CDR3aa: CASRADIPGEQYF; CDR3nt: TGTGCCAGCAGGGCGGACATTCCTGGCGAGCAGTACTTC
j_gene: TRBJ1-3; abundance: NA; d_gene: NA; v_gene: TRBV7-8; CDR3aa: CASSLGAARSTVNTIYF; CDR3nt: TGTGCCAGCAGCTTGGGGGCAGCTAGGTCCACGGTAAACACCATATATTTT
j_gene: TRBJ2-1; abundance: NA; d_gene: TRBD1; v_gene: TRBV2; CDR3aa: CASSEVGQGYNEQFF; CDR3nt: TGTGCCAGCAGTGAAGTGGGACAGGGGTACAATGAGCAGTTCTTC
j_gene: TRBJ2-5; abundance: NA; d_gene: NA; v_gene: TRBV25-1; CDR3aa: CASRGRLQETQYF; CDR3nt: TGTGCCAGCAGAGGACGGTTACAAGAGACCCAGTACTTC
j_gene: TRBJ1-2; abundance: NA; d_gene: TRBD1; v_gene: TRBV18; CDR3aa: CASSPGTGGDYGYTF; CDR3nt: TGTGCCAGCTCACCCGGGACAGGGGGCGACTATGGCTACACCTTC